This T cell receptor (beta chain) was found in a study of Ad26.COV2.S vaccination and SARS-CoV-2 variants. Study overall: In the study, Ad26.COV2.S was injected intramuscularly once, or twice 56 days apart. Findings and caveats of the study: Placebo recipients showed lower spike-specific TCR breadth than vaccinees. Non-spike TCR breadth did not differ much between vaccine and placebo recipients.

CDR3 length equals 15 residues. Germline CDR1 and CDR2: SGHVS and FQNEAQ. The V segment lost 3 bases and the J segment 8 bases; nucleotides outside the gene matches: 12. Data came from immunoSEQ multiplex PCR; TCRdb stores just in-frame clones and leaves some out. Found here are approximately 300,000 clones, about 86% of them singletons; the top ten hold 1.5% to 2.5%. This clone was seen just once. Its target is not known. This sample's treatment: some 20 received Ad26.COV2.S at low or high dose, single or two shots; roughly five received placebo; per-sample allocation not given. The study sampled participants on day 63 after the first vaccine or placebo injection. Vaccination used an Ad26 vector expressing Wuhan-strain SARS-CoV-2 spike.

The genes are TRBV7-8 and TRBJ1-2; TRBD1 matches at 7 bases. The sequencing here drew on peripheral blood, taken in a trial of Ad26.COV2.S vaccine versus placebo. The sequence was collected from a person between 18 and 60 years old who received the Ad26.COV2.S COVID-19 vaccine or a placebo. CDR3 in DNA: TGTGCCAGCAGCTTGGATGACAGGGCCTTCGAGGGCTACACCTTC. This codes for CASSLDDRAFEGYTF.